The 32 T cell receptor beta chains given below trace back to one sample, sequenced in a study of OX40 agonist ivuxolimab in advanced cancers. Clones were sequenced by immunoSEQ multiplex PCR, and TCRdb holds only the in-frame ones, with some missing. Here the sample spans 45,000 to 65,000 clones, 80% to 90% being singletons. Here the sequenced sample was CD4+ or CD8+ T cells sorted from blood, taken in a trial of the OX40 agonist ivuxolimab. The receptors stem from an adult with an advanced solid tumor such as melanoma, head and neck, liver or kidney cancer.

The chain recombines TRBV6-1 with TRBJ1-5, with a tentative D call TRBD1 (5 bases). V shed 4 bases and J shed 3 bases, with 7 bases lying between them. The length of the CDR3 is 13 residues. In germline, CDR1 is MNHNS, CDR2 SASEGT. The chain's CDR3 is CASSGQLNQPQHF. CDR3 nucleotide sequence: TGTGCCAGCAGTGGACAGCTCAATCAGCCCCAGCATTTT.

CDR3: CASSPLQGAGTEAFF. The CDR3 DNA follows: TGTGCCAGCAGTCCCCTACAGGGGGCGGGCACTGAAGCTTTCTTT. This rearrangement joins TRBV27 to TRBJ1-1; 9 bases fit TRBD1. Looked up from germline, CDR1 is MNHEY and CDR2 is SMNVEV (reference sequence). The CDR3 totals 15 residues. The V segment lost 5 bases and the J segment 4 bases; nucleotides outside the gene matches: 8.

The chain employs TRBV6-6 and TRBJ2-7, with D unclear. With 6 bases removed from V and 0 bases from J, the gap between germline ends came to 15 bases. Germline V lookup: CDR1 MNHNY, CDR2 SVGAGI (reference sequence). CDR3 length: 15 residues. Here the CDR3 reads CASSGRVVSSYEQYF. The CDR3 bases are TGTGCCAGCAGCGGGCGTGTCGTCAGCTCCTACGAGCAGTACTTC.

V gene TRBV27 combines with J gene TRBJ2-4; weak D call: TRBD2 (6 bases). This CDR3 spans 15 amino acids. Germline assignment: CDR1 MNHEY and CDR2 SMNVEV (reference sequence). V shed 5 bases and J shed 2 bases, with 13 bases lying between them. The CDR3 DNA is TGTGCCAGCAGTCGTTTAAGGGACTCCAAAAACATTCAGTACTTC. Residues: CASSRLRDSKNIQYF.

The chain uses TRBV6-6 and TRBJ2-5, with TRBD1 identical over 10 bases. Trimming took 6 bases from V and 5 from J; bases not matched to a gene: 3. The CDR3 has 13 residues. The germline gives CDR1 MNHNY, CDR2 SVGAGI (reference sequence). Here the CDR3 reads CASRVDRGETQYF. CDR3 coding DNA: TGTGCCAGCAGAGTGGACAGGGGGGAGACCCAGTACTTC.

V is TRBV6-5 and J is TRBJ1-5, with 9 nucleotides matching TRBD1. Per the germline V gene, CDR1 is MNHEY and CDR2 is SVGAGI. Trimming cost V 6 bases and J 6 bases; bases outside gene matches: 9. The CDR3 totals 15 residues. The CDR3 coding sequence is TGTGCCAGCAGAGCACAGGGGGCGAGAAGTCAGCCCCAGCATTTT. Translating gives CASRAQGARSQPQHF.

The chain links TRBV28 to TRBJ2-4; D is possibly TRBD1 (5 bases). The CDR3 spans 15 residues. V lost 6 bases and J lost 0, with 12 bases in between. From germline, CDR1 is MDHEN and CDR2 SYDVKM. The CDR3 DNA reads TGTGCCAGCAGCCTAAGGGGCCTAGCCAAAAACATTCAGTACTTC. It encodes CASSLRGLAKNIQYF.

This chain joins TRBV6-5 and TRBJ2-3; TRBD2 agrees at 9 bases. This CDR3 is 14 amino acids long. Germline values: CDR1 MNHEY, CDR2 SVGAGI. V was pared by 6 bases and J by 5 bases, with 6 bases of the junction left unmatched. In DNA form, the CDR3 reads TGTGCCAGCAGGAAGGCGGGAGGGCAAGATACGCAGTATTTT. Translation: CASRKAGGQDTQYF.

The chain recombines TRBV28 with TRBJ1-1, with D possibly matching TRBD1 (6 bases). Germline-derived CDR1 and CDR2 are MDHEN and SYDVKM. This CDR3 is built from 17 residues. V was clipped by 4 bases and J by 6 bases, with 24 bases between them. Here the CDR3 reads CASSSYPGTRGKPEAFF. CDR3 nucleotide sequence: TGTGCCAGCAGTTCCTACCCCGGGACAAGGGGAAAACCTGAAGCTTTCTTT.

This chain links TRBV7-2 with TRBJ1-1; D is unresolved. V gave up 5 bases and J gave up 3 bases, with 16 bases separating them. The CDR3 is made up of 15 amino acids. Per germline, CDR1 SGHTA and CDR2 FQGNSA. CDR3 residues: CASSPRRGRYTEAFF. For the CDR3, the DNA is TGTGCCAGCAGCCCCCGGCGTGGACGCTACACTGAAGCTTTCTTT. The full variable domain, its missing parts supplied by reference TRBV7-2 and TRBJ1-1, is GAGVSQSPSNKVTEKGKDVELRCDPISGHTALYWYRQSLGQGLEFLIYFQGNSAPDKSGLPSDRFSAERTGGSVSTLTIQRTQQEDSAVYLCASSPRRGRYTEAFFGQGTRLTVV.

The chain carries TRBV28 and TRBJ2-7, with 7 bases aligning to TRBD1. The CDR3 is 15 amino acids. The J segment lost 3 bases and the V segment lost 6 bases, leaving 11 bases of the junction unmatched. Germline V gives CDR1 MDHEN, CDR2 SYDVKM. In DNA, the CDR3 is TGTGCCAGCAGATCCTACCGGGACAGCCTCTACGAGCAGTACTTC. Its protein product is CASRSYRDSLYEQYF.

This clone was seen only once. V usage is TRBV7-2 and J usage is TRBJ2-3; tentative D call: TRBD1 (5 bases). CDR3 length equals 13 residues. Germline-derived CDR1 and CDR2 are SGHTA and FQGNSA. Trimming left V 2 bases short and J 3 bases short, with 6 bases between. As DNA, the CDR3 is TGTGCCAGCAGCTTATGGACAACAGATACGCAGTATTTT. Amino acids: CASSLWTTDTQYF.

CDR3 protein: CASSPEDRGRYTEAFF. CDR3 sequence (DNA): TGTGCCAGTAGCCCCGAAGACAGGGGGAGGTACACTGAAGCTTTCTTT. This chain links TRBV19 with TRBJ1-1; TRBD1 agrees at 9 bases. V shed 6 bases, J shed 3 bases, and the junction held 11 bases outside the gene matches. CDR1 and CDR2 from the germline V gene are LNHDA and SQIVND (reference sequence). This CDR3 comprises 16 residues.

The chain joins TRBV27 to TRBJ1-2, with D unresolved. Trimming stripped 3 bases from V and 3 bases from J, with 8 bases between. Looked up from germline, CDR1 is MNHEY and CDR2 is SMNVEV (reference sequence). This CDR3 contains 13 residues. CDR3: CASSLNTYYGYTF. The CDR3 DNA follows: TGTGCCAGCAGTTTGAACACCTACTATGGCTACACCTTC.

As regards this clone: Its ends do not fully match the called genes, so a read error is possible. The chain uses TRBV27 and TRBJ2-4, with TRBD2 identical over 9 bases. The CDR3 consists of 16 residues. Per the germline V gene, CDR1 is MNHEY and CDR2 is SMNVEV (reference sequence). The CDR3 DNA follows: TGTGCCAGTAGTTCGGGGACTAGCCTAGCCAAAAACATTCAGTACTTC. Residues: CASSSGTSLAKNIQYF.

The chain is built from TRBV18 and TRBJ2-3; D is unclear. CDR3 size: 15 residues. CDR1 KGHSH and CDR2 LQKENI come from the germline V gene. V lost 5 bases and J 2 bases, leaving 14 bases between the germline ends. CDR3 in DNA: TGTGCCAGCTCATCAACCGCCGGTACCACAGATACGCAGTATTTT. Translating it yields CASSSTAGTTDTQYF.

The rearrangement joins TRBV5-1 to TRBJ2-1, with 8 bases identical to TRBD1. CDR3 length: 15 amino acids. Losses at the gene ends were 4 bases for V and 6 bases for J; bases not matched to a gene: 9. Germline V gene lookup returns CDR1 SGHRS and CDR2 YFSETQ. CDR3 bases: TGCGCCAGCAGCCCCGGGACAGGAGGGGGCAATGAGCAGTTCTTC. This encodes CASSPGTGGGNEQFF. Combining the CDR3 with reference TRBV5-1 and TRBJ2-1 gives the whole variable domain KAGVTQTPRYLIKTRGQQVTLSCSPISGHRSVSWYQQTPGQGLQFLFEYFSETQRNKGNFPGRFSGRQFSNSRSEMNVSTLELGDSALYLCASSPGTGGGNEQFFGPGTRLTVL.

The rearrangement uses TRBV6-4 and TRBJ2-2; no clear D gene. V lost 0 bases and J 3 bases, leaving 17 bases between the germline ends. This CDR3 spans 18 amino acids. From germline, CDR1 is MRHNA and CDR2 SNTAGT. This chain's CDR3 is CASSDSRSRPGDTGELFF. CDR3 in DNA: TGTGCCAGCAGTGACTCTAGGAGCCGGCCAGGAGACACCGGGGAGCTGTTTTTT.

The chain employs TRBV5-1 and TRBJ2-3, with 15 bases identical to TRBD2. Germline-derived CDR1 and CDR2 are SGHRS and YFSETQ. The ends lost 5 bases at V and 4 bases at J; junction bases unmatched: 8. The CDR3 runs to 17 residues. The CDR3 DNA sequence: TGCGCCAGCAGAAGGACTAGCGGGGGGGCCGGCTCAGATACGCAGTATTTT. Protein product: CASRRTSGGAGSDTQYF.

V and J are TRBV15 and TRBJ1-2, with D maybe TRBD1 (6 bases). There are 15 residues in the CDR3. The ends were cut back, 0 bases at V and 6 bases at J, with 14 bases in the middle. The germline CDR1 and CDR2 sequences are LNHNV and YYDKDF (reference sequence). In DNA, the CDR3 is TGTGCCACCAGCAGAGATTGGAGTAGGGGGAATGGCTACACCTTC. Translated: CATSRDWSRGNGYTF.

The chain joins TRBV7-2 to TRBJ1-4, with 8 nucleotides matching TRBD1. Germline V gene lookup returns CDR1 SGHTA and CDR2 FQGNSA. V was clipped by 3 bases and J by 7 bases; unmatched bases: 4. The CDR3 has 14 amino acids. CDR3 protein: CASSFQGAAEKLFF. The CDR3 region has the DNA TGTGCCAGCAGCTTTCAGGGGGCGGCTGAAAAACTGTTTTTT.

The chain combines TRBV2 with TRBJ2-7; perhaps TRBD1 as D (5 bases). The germline V gene encodes CDR1 SNHLY and CDR2 FYNNEI. The CDR3 sequence is 14 residues long. V lost 8 bases and J lost 4, with 18 bases in between. Here the CDR3 reads CASGSGLNRYEQYF. As DNA, the CDR3 is TGTGCCAGCGGCTCAGGGTTGAATCGGTACGAGCAGTACTTC. The complete variable domain, with remaining parts taken from reference TRBV2 and TRBJ2-7, reads EPEVTQTPSHQVTQMGQEVILRCVPISNHLYFYWYRQILGQKVEFLVSFYNNEISEKSEIFDDQFSVERPDGSNFTLKIRSTKLEDSAMYFCASGSGLNRYEQYFGPGTRLTVT.

The chain uses TRBV30 and TRBJ2-7, with TRBD2 identical over 8 bases. The length of the CDR3 is 12 residues. Trimming at V came to 5 bases and at J to 4 bases, leaving 4 bases not matched to a gene. Germline V lookup: CDR1 GTSNPN, CDR2 SVGIG (reference sequence). CDR3 DNA: TGTGCCTGGGGAGCGGGAGCTTACGAGCAGTACTTC. Its protein product is CAWGAGAYEQYF.

This clone showed up just once. The V and J genes are TRBV30 and TRBJ1-4, with D maybe TRBD1 (6 bases). Trimming left V 0 bases short and J 7 bases short, with 12 bases between. CDR3 length: 14 residues. Germline CDR1 is GTSNPN and CDR2 is SVGIG (reference sequence). Here the CDR3 reads CAWSVGTPGEKLFF. CDR3 bases: TGTGCCTGGAGTGTAGGGACACCCGGTGAAAAACTGTTTTTT. Using reference TRBV30 and TRBJ1-4 for the parts outside the CDR3, the full variable domain is SQTIHQWPATLVQPVGSPLSLECTVEGTSNPNLYWYRQAAGRGLQLLFYSVGIGQISSEVPQNLSASRPQDRQFILSSKKLLLSDSGFYLCAWSVGTPGEKLFFGSGTQLSVL.

The chain has TRBV7-2 and TRBJ2-7; possible D gene TRBD1, 6 bases. Germline V gene sequence: CDR1 SGHTA, CDR2 FQGNSA. This CDR3 has 17 amino acids. Deletions cut 4 bases from V and 5 bases from J, with 24 bases between. The CDR3 here is CASSSSRGTQGKDEQYF. The DNA of the CDR3 is TGTGCCAGCAGCTCGTCCCGGGGCACACAGGGAAAGGACGAGCAGTACTTC.

The gene calls are TRBV7-6 and TRBJ1-1; 8 bases are shared with TRBD1. The ends lost 1 base at V and 1 base at J; junction bases unmatched: 2. CDR3 length: 15 residues. Germline CDR1 SGHVS, CDR2 FNYEAQ. In DNA form, the CDR3 reads TGTGCCAGCAGCTTAGACGACAGGGGGAACACTGAAGCTTTCTTT. It translates to CASSLDDRGNTEAFF.

This chain joins TRBV2 and TRBJ2-2; D is unresolved. The CDR3 has 13 residues. V was cut by 8 bases and J by 6 bases, with 13 bases left in between. Per the germline V gene, CDR1 is SNHLY and CDR2 is FYNNEI. CDR3 sequence: CASLTDGPGELFF. Here the CDR3 DNA reads TGTGCCAGCCTAACCGACGGTCCCGGGGAGCTGTTTTTT.

J is TRBJ1-6 and V is TRBV6-5, with a tentative D call TRBD1 (6 bases). Looked up from germline, CDR1 is MNHEY and CDR2 is SVGAGI. This CDR3 region has 13 residues. V gave up 5 bases and J gave up 10 bases, with 12 bases separating them. The CDR3 DNA is TGTGCCAGCAGTATCAATCAGGGGTCACCCCTCCACTTT. Protein sequence: CASSINQGSPLHF.

The rearrangement uses TRBV4-1 and TRBJ1-6; D is undetermined. Germline assignment: CDR1 MGHRA and CDR2 YSYEKL. V was pared by 8 bases and J by 2 bases, with 10 bases between. The CDR3 consists of 14 residues. CDR3 nucleotides: TGCGCCAGCGGTCCGGGAACCTATAATTCACCCCTCCACTTT. Translation gives CASGPGTYNSPLHF.

The chain recombines TRBV28 with TRBJ2-1, with a weak D call TRBD1 (5 bases). The CDR3 totals 14 residues. Germline V gene sequence: CDR1 MDHEN, CDR2 SYDVKM. With 5 bases removed from V and 8 bases from J, the gap between germline ends came to 16 bases. CDR3 residues: CASSRPQGLDEQFF. The CDR3 DNA sequence: TGTGCCAGCAGTCGACCCCAGGGTTTGGATGAGCAGTTCTTC.

This chain links TRBV5-5 with TRBJ2-3, with D possibly TRBD2 on 6 matching bases. Per the germline V gene, CDR1 is SGHKS and CDR2 is YYEKEE (reference sequence). Trimming pared 5 bases from V and 2 bases from J, leaving 12 bases between. This CDR3 has 14 residues. For the CDR3, the DNA is TGTGCCAGCAGGGGTCGGAGGGCCACAGATACGCAGTATTTT. Amino acid sequence: CASRGRRATDTQYF.

This rearrangement joins TRBV7-2 to TRBJ1-4; TRBD1 is a possible D gene (5 bases). Trimming cost V 5 bases and J 6 bases, with 13 bases left between them. This CDR3 spans 14 amino acids. Germline V gene data show CDR1 as SGHTA and CDR2 as FQGNSA. The CDR3 sequence: CASSIGHRYEKLFF. The CDR3 nucleotides are TGTGCCAGCAGCATAGGACATCGGTATGAAAAACTGTTTTTT.